The 9 T cell receptor beta chains below come from one sample, sequenced in a study of blood T cell repertoires in COVID-19. Profiling relied on immunoSEQ multiplex PCR, and the TCRdb table lists in-frame clones only, not all of them. The sample has 260,000 or so clones; 81% are singletons. The sequencing sample was made of peripheral blood. These TCRs come from a woman older than 75 with COVID-19, enrolled during active disease.

This clone was counted between two and nine times. This chain joins TRBV6-5 and TRBJ1-2; 8 bases map to TRBD1. Germline loops: CDR1 MNHEY, CDR2 SVGAGI. The CDR3 is 14 amino acids. The V gene end was trimmed by 6 bases and the J gene end by 8 bases; junction bases not matched to a gene: 11. The CDR3, as DNA: TGTGCCAGCAGGAACCTACAGGGGGGCCGGGGCTACACCTTC. As protein: CASRNLQGGRGYTF.

V gene TRBV4-2 combines with J gene TRBJ1-2, with D perhaps matching TRBD1 (6 bases). V was clipped by 11 bases and J by 6 bases, with 19 bases between them. There are 13 residues in the CDR3. The germline V gene encodes CDR1 LGHNA and CDR2 YNFKEQ. The CDR3 loop reads CAGNRQDSHGYTF. DNA of the CDR3: TGTGCCGGCAACCGACAGGATTCCCATGGCTACACCTTC.

This clone has more than one count but fewer than ten. The chain recombines TRBV2 with TRBJ1-5; D perhaps matches TRBD1 (5 bases). V gave up 0 bases and J gave up 9 bases, with 12 bases separating them. This CDR3 is 14 amino acids long. CDR1 SNHLY and CDR2 FYNNEI come from the germline V gene. CDR3 loop: CASSEAPGGPPQHF. In nucleotides, the CDR3 is TGTGCCAGCAGTGAAGCCCCCGGGGGTCCGCCCCAGCATTTT.

This chain joins TRBV7-9 and TRBJ2-5; D is unclear. V was cut by 5 bases and J by 5 bases, with 6 bases left in between. This CDR3 has 11 amino acids. Germline lookup yields CDR1 SEHNR and CDR2 FQNEAQ (reference sequence). For the CDR3, the DNA is TGTGCCAGCAGCCGCCGGGAGACCCAGTACTTC. This translates into CASSRRETQYF.

This clone was recorded a few times. The chain joins TRBV2 to TRBJ2-7; D may be TRBD1 (6 bases). Germline V gene lookup returns CDR1 SNHLY and CDR2 FYNNEI. The V and J ends lost 5 bases and 0 bases respectively, with 14 bases between them. The CDR3 contains 15 residues. This CDR3 reads CASSLDSTPSYEQYF. The CDR3 coding sequence is TGTGCCAGCAGTCTGGACAGCACCCCCTCCTACGAGCAGTACTTC. The full variable domain, rest sourced from reference TRBV2 and TRBJ2-7, is EPEVTQTPSHQVTQMGQEVILRCVPISNHLYFYWYRQILGQKVEFLVSFYNNEISEKSEIFDDQFSVERPDGSNFTLKIRSTKLEDSAMYFCASSLDSTPSYEQYFGPGTRLTVT.

V is TRBV5-1 and J is TRBJ2-3, with TRBD1 as a possible D gene (6 bases). V lost 3 bases and J lost 1, with 21 bases in between. The CDR3 has 18 residues. Germline-derived CDR1 and CDR2 are SGHRS and YFSETQ. In DNA, the CDR3 is TGCGCCAGCAGCTCCTACCCTAAGCCTGGGGGCCGCACAGATACGCAGTATTTT. It encodes CASSSYPKPGGRTDTQYF.

The chain is built from TRBV2 and TRBJ1-1; no firm D call. The V and J ends lost 0 bases and 2 bases respectively, with 7 bases between them. CDR3 length: 14 amino acids. Germline V gene sequence: CDR1 SNHLY, CDR2 FYNNEI. CDR3 sequence reads: CASSEAGRNTEAFF. In DNA form, the CDR3 reads TGTGCCAGCAGTGAAGCGGGCCGTAACACTGAAGCTTTCTTT.

The chain carries TRBV6-5 and TRBJ2-7; possible D gene TRBD1, 6 bases. From germline, CDR1 is MNHEY and CDR2 SVGAGI. This CDR3 spans 15 amino acids. V dropped 5 bases and J dropped 1 base, with 15 bases sitting between them. For the CDR3, the DNA is TGTGCCAGCAGTCTTGACAGGCTGAAATCCTACGAGCAGTACTTC. Protein: CASSLDRLKSYEQYF.

This clone has more than one count but fewer than ten. The V gene is TRBV6-5, the J gene TRBJ1-2, with 7 bases matching TRBD1. CDR1 is MNHEY and CDR2 is SVGAGI in the germline V gene. This CDR3 is 13 amino acids long. Trimming cost V 5 bases and J 4 bases; bases outside gene matches: 4. Written as DNA, the CDR3 is TGTGCCAGCAGTCCGGGACAGACCTATGGCTACACCTTC. Translating gives CASSPGQTYGYTF.